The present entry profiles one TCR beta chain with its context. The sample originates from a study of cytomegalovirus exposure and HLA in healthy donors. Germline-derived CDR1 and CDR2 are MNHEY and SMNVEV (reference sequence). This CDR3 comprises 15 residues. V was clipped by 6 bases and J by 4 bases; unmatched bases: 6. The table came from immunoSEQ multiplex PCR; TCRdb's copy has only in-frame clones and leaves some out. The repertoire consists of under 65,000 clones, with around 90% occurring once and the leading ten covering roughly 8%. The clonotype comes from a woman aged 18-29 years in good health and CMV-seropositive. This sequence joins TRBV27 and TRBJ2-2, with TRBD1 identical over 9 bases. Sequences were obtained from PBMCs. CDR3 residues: CASRTGGAGTGELFF. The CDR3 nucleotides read TGTGCCAGCAGAACAGGGGGCGCGGGCACCGGGGAGCTGTTTTTT.